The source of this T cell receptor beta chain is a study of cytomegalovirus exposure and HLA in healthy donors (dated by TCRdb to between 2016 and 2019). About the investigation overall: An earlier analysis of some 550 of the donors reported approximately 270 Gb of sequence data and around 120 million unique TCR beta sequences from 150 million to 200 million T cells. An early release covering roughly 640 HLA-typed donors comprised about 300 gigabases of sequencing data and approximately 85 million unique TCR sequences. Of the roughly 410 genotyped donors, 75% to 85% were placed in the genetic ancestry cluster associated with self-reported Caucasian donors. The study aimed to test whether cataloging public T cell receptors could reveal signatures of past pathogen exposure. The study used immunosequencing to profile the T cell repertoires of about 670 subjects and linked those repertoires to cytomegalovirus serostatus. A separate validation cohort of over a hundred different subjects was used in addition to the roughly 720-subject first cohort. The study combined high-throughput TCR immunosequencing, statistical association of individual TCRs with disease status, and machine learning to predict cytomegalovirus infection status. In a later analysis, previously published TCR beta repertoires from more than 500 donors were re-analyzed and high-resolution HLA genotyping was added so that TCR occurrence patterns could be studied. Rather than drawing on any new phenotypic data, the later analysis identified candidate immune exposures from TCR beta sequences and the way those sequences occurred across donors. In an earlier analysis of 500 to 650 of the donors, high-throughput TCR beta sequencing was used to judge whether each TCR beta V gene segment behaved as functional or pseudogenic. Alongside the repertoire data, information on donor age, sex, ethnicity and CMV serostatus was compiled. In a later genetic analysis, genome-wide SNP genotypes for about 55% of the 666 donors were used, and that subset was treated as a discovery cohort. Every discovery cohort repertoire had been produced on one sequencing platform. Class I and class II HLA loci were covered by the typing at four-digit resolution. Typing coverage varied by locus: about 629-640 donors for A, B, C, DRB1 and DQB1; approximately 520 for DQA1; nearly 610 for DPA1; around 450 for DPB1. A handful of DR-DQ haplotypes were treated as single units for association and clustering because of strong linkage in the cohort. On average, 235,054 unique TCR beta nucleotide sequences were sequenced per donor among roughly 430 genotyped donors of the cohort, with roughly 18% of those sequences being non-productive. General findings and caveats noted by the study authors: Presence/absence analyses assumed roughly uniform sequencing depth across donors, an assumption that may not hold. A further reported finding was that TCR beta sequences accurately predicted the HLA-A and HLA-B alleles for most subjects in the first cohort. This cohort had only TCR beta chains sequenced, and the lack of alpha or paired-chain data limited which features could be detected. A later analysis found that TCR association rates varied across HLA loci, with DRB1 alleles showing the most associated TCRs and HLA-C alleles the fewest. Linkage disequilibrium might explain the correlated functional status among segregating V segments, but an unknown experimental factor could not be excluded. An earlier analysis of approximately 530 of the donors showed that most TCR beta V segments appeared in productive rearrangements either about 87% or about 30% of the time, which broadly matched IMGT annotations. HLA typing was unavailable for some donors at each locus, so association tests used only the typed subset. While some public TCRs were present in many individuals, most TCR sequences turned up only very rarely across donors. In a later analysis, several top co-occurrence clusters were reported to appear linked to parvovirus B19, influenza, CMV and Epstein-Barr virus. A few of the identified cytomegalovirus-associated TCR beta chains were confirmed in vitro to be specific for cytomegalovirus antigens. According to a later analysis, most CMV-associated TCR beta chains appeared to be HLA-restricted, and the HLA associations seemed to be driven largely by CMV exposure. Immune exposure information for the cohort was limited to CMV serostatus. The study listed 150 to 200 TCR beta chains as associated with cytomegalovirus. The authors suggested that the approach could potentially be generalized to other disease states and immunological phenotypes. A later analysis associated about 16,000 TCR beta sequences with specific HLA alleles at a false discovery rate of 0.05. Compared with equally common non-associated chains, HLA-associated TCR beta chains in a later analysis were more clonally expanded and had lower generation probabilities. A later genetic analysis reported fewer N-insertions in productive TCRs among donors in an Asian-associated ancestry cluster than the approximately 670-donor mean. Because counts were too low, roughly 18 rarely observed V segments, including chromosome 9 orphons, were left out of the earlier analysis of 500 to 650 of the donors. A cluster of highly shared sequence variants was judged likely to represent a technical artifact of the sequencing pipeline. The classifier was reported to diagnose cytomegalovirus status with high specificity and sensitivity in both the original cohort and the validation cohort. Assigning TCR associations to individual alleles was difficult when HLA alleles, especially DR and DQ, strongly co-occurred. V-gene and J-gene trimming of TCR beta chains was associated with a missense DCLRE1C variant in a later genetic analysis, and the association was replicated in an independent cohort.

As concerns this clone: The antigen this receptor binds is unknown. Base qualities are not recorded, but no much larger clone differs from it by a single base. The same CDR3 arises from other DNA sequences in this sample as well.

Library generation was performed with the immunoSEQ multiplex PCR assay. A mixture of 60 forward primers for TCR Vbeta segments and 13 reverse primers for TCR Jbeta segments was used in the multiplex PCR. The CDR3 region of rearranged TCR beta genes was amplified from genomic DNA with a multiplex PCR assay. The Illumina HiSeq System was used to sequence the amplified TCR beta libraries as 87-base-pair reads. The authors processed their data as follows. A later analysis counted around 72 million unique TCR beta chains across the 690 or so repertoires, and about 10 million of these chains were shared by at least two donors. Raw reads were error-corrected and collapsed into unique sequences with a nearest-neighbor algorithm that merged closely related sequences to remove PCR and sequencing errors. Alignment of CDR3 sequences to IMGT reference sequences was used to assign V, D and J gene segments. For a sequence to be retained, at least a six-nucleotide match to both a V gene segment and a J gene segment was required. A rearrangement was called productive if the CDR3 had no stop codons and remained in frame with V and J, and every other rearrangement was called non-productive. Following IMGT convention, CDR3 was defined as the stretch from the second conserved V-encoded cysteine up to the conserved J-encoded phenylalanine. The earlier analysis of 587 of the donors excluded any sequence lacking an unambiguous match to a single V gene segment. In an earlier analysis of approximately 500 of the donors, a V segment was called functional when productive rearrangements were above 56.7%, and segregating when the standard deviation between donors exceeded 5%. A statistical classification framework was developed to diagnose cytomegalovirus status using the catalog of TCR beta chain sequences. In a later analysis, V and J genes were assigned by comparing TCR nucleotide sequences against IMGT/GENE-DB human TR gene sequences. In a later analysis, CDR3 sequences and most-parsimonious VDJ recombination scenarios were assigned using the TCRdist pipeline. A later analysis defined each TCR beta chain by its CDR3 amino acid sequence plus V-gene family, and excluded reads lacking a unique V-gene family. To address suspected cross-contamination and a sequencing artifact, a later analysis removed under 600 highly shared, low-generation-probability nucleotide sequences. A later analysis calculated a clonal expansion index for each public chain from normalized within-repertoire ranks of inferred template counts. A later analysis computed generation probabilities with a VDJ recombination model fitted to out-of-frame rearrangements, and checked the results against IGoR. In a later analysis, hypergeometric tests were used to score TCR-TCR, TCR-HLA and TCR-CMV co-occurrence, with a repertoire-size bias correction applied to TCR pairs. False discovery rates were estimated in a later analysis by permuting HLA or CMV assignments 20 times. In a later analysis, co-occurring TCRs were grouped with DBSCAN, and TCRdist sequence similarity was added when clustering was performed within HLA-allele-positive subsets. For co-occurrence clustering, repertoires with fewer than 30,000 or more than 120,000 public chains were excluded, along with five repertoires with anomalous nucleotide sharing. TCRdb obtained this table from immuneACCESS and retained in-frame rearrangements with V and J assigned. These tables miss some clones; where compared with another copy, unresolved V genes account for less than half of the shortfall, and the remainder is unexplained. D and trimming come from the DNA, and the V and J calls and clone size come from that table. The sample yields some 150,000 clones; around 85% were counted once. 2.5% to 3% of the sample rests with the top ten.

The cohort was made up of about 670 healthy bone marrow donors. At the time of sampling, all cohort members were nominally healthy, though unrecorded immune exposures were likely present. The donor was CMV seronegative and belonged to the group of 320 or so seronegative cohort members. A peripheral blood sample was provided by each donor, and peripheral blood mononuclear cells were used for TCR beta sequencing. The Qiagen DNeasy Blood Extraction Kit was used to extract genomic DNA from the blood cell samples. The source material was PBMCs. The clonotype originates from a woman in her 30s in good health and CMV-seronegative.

Read as DNA, the sequence is TGTGCCAGCAGTTTAAGGGGGAGCAATCAGCCCCAGCATTTT. It is translated as CASSLRGSNQPQHF. The rearrangement joined TRBV27 to TRBJ1-5, and perhaps TRBD1 as D gene, on 6 matching bases. Taken from the germline V gene (reference sequence), the CDR1 and CDR2 loops are MNHEY and SMNVEV. Spanning cysteine to phenylalanine, the CDR3 consists of 14 amino acids. Only the CDR3 part of the read is kept: 42 bases, read in frame from the first base. V is shortened by 2 bases, J by 1 base, and the region joining them spans 6 bases.